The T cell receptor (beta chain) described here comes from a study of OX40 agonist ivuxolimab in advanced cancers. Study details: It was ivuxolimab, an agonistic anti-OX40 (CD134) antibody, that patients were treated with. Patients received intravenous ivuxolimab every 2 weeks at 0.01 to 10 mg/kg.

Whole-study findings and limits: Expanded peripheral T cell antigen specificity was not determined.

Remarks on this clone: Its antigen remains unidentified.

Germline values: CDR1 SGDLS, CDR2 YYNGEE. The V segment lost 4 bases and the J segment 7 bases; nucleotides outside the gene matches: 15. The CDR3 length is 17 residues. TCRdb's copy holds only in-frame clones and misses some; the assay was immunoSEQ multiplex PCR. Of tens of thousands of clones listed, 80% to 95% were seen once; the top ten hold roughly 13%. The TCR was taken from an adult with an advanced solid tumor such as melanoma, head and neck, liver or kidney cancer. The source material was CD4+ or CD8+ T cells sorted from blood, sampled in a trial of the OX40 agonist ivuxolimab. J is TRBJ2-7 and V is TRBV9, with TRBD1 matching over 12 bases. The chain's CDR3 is CASSPHDRGQGAREQYF. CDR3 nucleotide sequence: TGTGCCAGCAGCCCCCACGACAGGGGACAGGGGGCCAGGGAGCAGTACTTC.